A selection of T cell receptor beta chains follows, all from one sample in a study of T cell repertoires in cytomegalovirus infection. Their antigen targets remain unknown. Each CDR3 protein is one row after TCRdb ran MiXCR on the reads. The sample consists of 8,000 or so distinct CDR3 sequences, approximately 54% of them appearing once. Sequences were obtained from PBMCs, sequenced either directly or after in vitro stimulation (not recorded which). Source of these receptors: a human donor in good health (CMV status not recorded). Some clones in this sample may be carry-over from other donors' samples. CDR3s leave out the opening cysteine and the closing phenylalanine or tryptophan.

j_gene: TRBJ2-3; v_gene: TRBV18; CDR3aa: ASSPRTSGGSTDTQY
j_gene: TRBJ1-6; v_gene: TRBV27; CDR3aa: ASSLWTANSPLH
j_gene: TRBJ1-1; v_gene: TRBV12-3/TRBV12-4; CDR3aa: ASSLRVSKQGTEA
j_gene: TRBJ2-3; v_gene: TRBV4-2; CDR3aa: ASSQDGQREDTQY
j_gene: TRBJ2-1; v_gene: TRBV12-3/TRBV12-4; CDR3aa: ASSSLSLLLVERSYNEQF
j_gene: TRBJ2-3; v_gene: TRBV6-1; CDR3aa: ASSEAQGGAQY
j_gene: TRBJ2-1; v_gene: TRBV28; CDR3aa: ASGDSPKDEQF
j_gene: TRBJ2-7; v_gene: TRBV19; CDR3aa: ASSIGLAFPAEQY
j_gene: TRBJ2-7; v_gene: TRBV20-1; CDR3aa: SASVPRGYEQY
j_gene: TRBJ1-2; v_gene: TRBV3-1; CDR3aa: ASSVQGALNYGYT
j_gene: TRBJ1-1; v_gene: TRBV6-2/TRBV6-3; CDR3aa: ASSPGPRGKGTEAF
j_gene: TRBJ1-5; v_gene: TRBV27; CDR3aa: ASGAGSGQPHL
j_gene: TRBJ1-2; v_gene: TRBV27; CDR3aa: ASRLTGGFNGHT
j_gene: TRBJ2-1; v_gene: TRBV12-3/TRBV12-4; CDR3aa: ARRPGLYKEKF
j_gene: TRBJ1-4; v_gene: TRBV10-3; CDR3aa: AISESTDWTDNEKLF
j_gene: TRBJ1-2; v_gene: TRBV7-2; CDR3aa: ASSLGDVTPTGLGGYT
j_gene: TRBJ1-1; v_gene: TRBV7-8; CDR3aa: ASSLGHSWPSTEAF
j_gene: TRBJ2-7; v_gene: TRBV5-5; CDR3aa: ASSYGYEQY
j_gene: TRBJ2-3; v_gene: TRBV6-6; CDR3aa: ASSYSGLAGVQSTDTQY
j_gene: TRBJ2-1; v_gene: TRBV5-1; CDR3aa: ASSKGDTSSYNEQF
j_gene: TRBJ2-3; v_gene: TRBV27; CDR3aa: PSSLSSGLAGGLSTETQY
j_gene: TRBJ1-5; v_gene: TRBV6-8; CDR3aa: ASSPYQPQH
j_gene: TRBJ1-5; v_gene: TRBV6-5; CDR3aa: ATGLRQGTPQPQP
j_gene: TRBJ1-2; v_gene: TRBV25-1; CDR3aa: ASSESGRTNGYT
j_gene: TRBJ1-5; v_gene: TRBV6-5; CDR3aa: STGLRQGTKHPQH
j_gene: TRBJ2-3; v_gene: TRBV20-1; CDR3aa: SLASGGSTDTQY
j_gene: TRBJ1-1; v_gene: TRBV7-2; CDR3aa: ASSLTGVGTEAF
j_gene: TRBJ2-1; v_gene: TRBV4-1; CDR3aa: SSSQDSSSGGNNEQF
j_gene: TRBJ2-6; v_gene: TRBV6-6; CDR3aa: ASRMTGNSGANVLT
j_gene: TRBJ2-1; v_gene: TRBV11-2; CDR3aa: ASSLEAGSYNEQF
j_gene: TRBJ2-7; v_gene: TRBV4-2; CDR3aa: ASSDPTQGAYEQY
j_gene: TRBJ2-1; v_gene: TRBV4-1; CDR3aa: ASSQNSSSGGNNEKL
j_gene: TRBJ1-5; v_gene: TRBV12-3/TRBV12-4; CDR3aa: ARSSLGAGTSNQPQH
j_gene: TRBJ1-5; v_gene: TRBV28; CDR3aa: ASSGDQPQH
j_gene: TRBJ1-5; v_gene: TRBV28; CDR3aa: ASSFWGDNQPQH
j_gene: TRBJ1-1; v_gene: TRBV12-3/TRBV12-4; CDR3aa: SSSIRISQQGTESF
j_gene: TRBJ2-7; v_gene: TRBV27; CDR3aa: ASSSGPGYEQY
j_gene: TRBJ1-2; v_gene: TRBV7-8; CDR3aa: ASSSRRDINYGYT
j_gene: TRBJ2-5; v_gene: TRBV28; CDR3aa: ASSPTARVETQY
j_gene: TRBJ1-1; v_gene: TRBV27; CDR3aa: ASSRLGDKNTEAF
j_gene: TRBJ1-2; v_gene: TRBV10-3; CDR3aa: AISDGPGVGGYT
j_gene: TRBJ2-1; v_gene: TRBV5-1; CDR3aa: ASSLFSTEGNEHL
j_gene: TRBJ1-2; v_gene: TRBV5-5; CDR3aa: ASSFLDGQGEGYGYT